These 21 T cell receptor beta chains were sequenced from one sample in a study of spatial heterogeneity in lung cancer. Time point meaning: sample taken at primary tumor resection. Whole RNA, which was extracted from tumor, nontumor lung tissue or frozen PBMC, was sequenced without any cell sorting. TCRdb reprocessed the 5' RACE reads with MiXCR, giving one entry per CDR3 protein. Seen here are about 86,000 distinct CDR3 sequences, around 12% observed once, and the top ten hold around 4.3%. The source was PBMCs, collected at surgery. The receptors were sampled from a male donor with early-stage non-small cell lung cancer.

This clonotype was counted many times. CDR3: CATSDQRGSSDTQYF. The CDR3 region has the DNA TGTGCCACCAGTGATCAGCGGGGAAGCTCAGATACGCAGTATTTT. This sequence joins TRBV24-1 and TRBJ2-3; the match to TRBD2 covers 7 bases. Trimming removed 3 bases from V and 4 bases from J; junction bases left unmatched: 6. Per the germline V gene, CDR1 is KGHDR and CDR2 is SFDVKD. The CDR3 length is 15 residues.

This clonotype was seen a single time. In DNA form, the CDR3 reads TGTGCCAGCAGCTTAGGCGCGGGGGGCGACGAGCAGTACTTC. Encoded protein: CASSLGAGGDEQYF. The chain employs TRBV11-2 and TRBJ2-7; TRBD2 agrees at 8 bases. Germline V lookup: CDR1 SGHAT, CDR2 FQNNGV. Trimming removed 1 base from V and 5 bases from J; junction bases left unmatched: 4. CDR3 size: 14 residues.

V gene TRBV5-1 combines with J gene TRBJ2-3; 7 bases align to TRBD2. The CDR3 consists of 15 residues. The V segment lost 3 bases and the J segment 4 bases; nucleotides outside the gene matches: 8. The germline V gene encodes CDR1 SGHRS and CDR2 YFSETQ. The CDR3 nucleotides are TGCGCCAGCAGCTGGAGCGGACTAGAGGCAGATACGCAGTATTTT. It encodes CASSWSGLEADTQYF. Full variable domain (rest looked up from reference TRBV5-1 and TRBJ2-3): KAGVTQTPRYLIKTRGQQVTLSCSPISGHRSVSWYQQTPGQGLQFLFEYFSETQRNKGNFPGRFSGRQFSNSRSEMNVSTLELGDSALYLCASSWSGLEADTQYFGPGTRLTVL.

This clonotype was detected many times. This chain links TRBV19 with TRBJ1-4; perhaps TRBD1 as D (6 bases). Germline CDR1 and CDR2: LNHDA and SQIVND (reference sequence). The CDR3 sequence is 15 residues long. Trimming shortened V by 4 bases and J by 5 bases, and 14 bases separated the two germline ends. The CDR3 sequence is CASSTPRGGNEKLFF. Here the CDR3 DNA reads TGTGCCAGTAGTACCCCCAGGGGAGGAAATGAAAAACTGTTTTTT.

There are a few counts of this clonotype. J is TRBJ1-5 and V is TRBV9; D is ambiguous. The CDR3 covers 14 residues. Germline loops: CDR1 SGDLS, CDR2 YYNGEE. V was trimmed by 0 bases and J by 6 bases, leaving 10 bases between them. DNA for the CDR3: TGTGCCAGCAGCGTAGGGGAAGGCAGTCAGCCCCAGCATTTT. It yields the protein CASSVGEGSQPQHF.

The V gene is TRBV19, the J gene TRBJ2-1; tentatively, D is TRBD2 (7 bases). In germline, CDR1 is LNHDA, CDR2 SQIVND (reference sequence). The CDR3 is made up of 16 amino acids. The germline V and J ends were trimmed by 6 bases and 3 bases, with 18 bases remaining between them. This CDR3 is CASSKTRGGIYNEQFF. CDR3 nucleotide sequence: TGTGCCAGTAGCAAAACAAGGGGGGGGATCTACAATGAGCAGTTCTTC.

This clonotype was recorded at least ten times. CDR3 DNA sequence: TGCAGTGCGGGACAGGGGAAATACGAGCAGTACTTC. It is translated as CSAGQGKYEQYF. The gene calls are TRBV20-1 and TRBJ2-7; 10 nucleotides align to TRBD1. The CDR3 length is 12 residues. V shed 6 bases, J shed 4 bases, and the junction held 3 bases outside the gene matches. The germline V gene encodes CDR1 DFQATT and CDR2 SNEGSKA (reference sequence).

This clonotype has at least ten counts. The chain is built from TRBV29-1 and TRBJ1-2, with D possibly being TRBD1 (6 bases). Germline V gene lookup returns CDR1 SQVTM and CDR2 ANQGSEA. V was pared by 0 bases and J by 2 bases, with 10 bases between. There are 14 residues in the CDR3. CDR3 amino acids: CSVEDLQGNYGYTF. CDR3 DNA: TGCAGCGTTGAAGACCTCCAGGGGAACTATGGCTACACCTTC.

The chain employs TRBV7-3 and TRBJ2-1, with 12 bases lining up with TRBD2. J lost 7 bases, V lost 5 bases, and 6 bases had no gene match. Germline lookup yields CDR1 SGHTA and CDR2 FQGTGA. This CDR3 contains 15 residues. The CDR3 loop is CASSVLAGGQNEQFF. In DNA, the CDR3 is TGTGCCAGCAGCGTCCTAGCGGGAGGGCAAAATGAGCAGTTCTTC.

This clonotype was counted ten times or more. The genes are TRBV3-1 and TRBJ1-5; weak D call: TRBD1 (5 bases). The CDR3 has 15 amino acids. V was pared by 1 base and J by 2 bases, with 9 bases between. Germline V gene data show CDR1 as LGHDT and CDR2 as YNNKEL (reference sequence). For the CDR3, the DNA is TGTGCCAGCAGCCAAGGGGTCAGGGGCAATCAGCCCCAGCATTTT. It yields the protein CASSQGVRGNQPQHF.

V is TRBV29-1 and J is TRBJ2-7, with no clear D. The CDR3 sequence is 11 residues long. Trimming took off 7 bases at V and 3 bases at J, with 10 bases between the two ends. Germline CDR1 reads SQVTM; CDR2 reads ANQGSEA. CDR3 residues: CSAKGNYEQYF. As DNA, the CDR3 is TGCAGCGCTAAAGGTAACTACGAGCAGTACTTC.

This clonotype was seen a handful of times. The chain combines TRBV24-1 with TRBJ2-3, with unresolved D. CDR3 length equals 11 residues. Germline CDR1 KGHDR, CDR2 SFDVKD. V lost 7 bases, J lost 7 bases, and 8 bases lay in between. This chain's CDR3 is CATRDPYTQYF. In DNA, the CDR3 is TGTGCCACCAGGGATCCGTATACGCAGTATTTT.

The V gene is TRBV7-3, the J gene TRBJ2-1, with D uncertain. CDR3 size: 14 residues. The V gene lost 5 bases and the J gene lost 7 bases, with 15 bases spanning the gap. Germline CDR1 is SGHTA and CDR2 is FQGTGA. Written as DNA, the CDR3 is TGTGCCAGCAGCACCTCAGGCGTTGGGAATGAGCAGTTCTTC. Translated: CASSTSGVGNEQFF. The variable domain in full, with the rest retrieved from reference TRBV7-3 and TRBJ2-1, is GAGVSQTPSNKVTEKGKYVELRCDPISGHTALYWYRQSLGQGPEFLIYFQGTGAADDSGLPNDRFFAVRPEGSVSTLKIQRTERGDSAVYLCASSTSGVGNEQFFGPGTRLTVL.

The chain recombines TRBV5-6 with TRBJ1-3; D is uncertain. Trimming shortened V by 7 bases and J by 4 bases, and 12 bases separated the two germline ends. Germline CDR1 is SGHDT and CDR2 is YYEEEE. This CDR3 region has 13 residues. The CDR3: CASGRDTGNTIYF. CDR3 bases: TGTGCCAGCGGAAGGGATACGGGAAACACCATATATTTT. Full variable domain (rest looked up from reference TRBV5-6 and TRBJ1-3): DAGVTQSPTHLIKTRGQQVTLRCSPKSGHDTVSWYQQALGQGPQFIFQYYEEEERQRGNFPDRFSGHQFPNYSSELNVNALLLGDSALYLCASGRDTGNTIYFGEGSWLTVV.

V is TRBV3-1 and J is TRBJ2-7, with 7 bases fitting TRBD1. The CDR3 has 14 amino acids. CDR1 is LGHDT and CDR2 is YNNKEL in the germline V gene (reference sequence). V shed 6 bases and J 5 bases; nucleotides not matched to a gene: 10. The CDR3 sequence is CASSLGQDSDEQYF. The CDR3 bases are TGTGCCAGCAGTCTAGGACAGGATTCGGACGAGCAGTACTTC.

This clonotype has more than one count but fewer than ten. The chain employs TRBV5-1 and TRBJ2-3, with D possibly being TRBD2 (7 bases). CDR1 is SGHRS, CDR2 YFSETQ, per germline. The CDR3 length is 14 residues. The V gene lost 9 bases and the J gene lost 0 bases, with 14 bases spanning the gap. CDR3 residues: CATRGAISTDTQYF. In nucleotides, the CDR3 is TGCGCCACCCGGGGGGCGATAAGCACAGATACGCAGTATTTT.

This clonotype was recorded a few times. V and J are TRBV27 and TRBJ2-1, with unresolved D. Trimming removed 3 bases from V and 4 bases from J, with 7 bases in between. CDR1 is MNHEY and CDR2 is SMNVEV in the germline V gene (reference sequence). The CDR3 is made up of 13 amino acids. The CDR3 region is CASSFNGYNEQFF. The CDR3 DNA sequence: TGTGCCAGCAGTTTCAACGGGTACAATGAGCAGTTCTTC.

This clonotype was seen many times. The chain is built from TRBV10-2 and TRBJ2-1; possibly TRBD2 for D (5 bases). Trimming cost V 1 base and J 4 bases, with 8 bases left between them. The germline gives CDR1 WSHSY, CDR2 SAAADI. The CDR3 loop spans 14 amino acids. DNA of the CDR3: TGCGCCAGCAGTGAGTTAGGACTTTACAATGAGCAGTTCTTC. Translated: CASSELGLYNEQFF.

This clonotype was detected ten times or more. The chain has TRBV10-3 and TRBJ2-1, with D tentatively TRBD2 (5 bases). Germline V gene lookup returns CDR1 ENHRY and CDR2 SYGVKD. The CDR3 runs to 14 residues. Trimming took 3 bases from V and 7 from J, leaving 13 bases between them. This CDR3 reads CAISDPSLGNEQFF. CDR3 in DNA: TGTGCCATCAGTGATCCTAGCCTGGGGAATGAGCAGTTCTTC.

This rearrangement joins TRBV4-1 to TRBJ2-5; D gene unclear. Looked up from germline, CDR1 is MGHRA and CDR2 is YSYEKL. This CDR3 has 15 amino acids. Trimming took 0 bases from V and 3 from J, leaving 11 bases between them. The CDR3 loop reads CASSQDQLRKETQYF. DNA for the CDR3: TGCGCCAGCAGCCAAGATCAACTCAGGAAAGAGACCCAGTACTTC.

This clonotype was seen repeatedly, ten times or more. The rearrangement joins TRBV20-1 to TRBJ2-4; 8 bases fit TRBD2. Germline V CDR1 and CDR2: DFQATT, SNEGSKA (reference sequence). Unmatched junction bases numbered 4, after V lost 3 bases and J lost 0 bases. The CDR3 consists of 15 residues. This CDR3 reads CSASDGGVAKNIQYF. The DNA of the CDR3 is TGCAGTGCTAGTGACGGGGGGGTAGCCAAAAACATTCAGTACTTC.